This TCR beta chain appears in the sequencing data of a study of T cells in Graves' hyperthyroidism and ophthalmopathy. This clonotype appeared many times. Antigen: not known. Researchers barred patients who had uncontrolled infection, other autoimmune disease, pregnancy or lactation. Amplification of TCR beta CDR3 regions used RNA as the template. Carried out on the TCR CDR3, a first-round RT-PCR used the HTBI primer set. TCRdb re-called the multiplex PCR reads through MiXCR, storing one row per CDR3 protein. This table has about 570,000 distinct CDR3 sequences, just over 45% appearing once. CDR1 DFQATT and CDR2 SNEGSKA come from the germline V gene (reference sequence). The CDR3 is made up of 13 amino acids. Study results and caveats: The model anticipated ophthalmopathy a median about 7 months pre-onset. Among clonotypes expanded in thyroid above 0.001, most were also found in blood. A 13 V-J signature model discriminated ophthalmopathy versus stable hyperthyroidism.

The rearrangement links TRBV20-1 to TRBJ1-2; D is perhaps TRBD1 (6 bases). This receptor was obtained from an adult woman with Graves' disease, either hyperthyroidism or ophthalmopathy (not recorded which). Sequenced: peripheral blood or thyroid tissue (not recorded which). The CDR3 is CRAGGMANYGYTF. CDR3 coding DNA: TGCAGGGCGGGGGGCATGGCTAACTATGGCTACACCTTC.